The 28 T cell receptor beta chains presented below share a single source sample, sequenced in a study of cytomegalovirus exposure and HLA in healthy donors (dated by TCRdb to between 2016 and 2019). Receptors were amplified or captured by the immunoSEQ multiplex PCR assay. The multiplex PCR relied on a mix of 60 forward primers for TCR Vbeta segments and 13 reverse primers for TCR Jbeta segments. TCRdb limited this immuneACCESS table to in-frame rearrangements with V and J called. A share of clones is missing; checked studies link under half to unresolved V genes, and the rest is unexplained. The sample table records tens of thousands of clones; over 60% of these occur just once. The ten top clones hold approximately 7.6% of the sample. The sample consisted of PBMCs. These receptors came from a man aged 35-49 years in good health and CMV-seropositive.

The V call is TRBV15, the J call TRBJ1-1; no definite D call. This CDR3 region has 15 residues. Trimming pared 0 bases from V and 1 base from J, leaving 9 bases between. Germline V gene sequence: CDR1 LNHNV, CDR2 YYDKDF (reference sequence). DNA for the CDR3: TGTGCCACCAGCAGAGATAAGGGAGAGAACACTGAAGCTTTCTTT. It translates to CATSRDKGENTEAFF.

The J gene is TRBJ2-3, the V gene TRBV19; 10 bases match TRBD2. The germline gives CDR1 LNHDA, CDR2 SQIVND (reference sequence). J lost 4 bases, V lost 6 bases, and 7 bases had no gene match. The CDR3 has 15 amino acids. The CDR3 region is CASSLAGADPDTQYF. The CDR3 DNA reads TGTGCCAGTAGCCTAGCGGGAGCCGACCCAGATACGCAGTATTTT.

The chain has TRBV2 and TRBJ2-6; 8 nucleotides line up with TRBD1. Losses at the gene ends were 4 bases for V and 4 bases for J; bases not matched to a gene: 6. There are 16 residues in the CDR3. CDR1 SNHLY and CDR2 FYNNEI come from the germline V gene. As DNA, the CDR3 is TGTGCCAGCAGTGGGACAGGGTCGGGCGGGGCCAACGTCCTGACTTTC. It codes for CASSGTGSGGANVLTF.

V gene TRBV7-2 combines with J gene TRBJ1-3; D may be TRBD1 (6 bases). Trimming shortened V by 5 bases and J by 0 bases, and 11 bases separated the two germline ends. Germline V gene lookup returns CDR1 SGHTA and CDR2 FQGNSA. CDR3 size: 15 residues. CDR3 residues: CASSPQGTSGNTIYF. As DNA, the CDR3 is TGTGCCAGCAGCCCCCAGGGGACCTCTGGAAACACCATATATTTT.

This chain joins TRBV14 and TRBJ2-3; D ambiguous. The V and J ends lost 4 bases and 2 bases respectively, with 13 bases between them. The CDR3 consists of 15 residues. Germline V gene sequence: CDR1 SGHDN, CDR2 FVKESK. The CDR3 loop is CASSPRLRTTDTQYF. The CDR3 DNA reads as TGTGCCAGCAGCCCCCGCCTGCGAACCACAGATACGCAGTATTTT.

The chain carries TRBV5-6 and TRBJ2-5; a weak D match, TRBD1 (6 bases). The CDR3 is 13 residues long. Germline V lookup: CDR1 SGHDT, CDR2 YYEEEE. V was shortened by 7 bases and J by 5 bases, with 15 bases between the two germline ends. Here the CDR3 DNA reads TGTGCCAGCGCGACAGGATTTGATGAGACCCAGTACTTC. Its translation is CASATGFDETQYF.

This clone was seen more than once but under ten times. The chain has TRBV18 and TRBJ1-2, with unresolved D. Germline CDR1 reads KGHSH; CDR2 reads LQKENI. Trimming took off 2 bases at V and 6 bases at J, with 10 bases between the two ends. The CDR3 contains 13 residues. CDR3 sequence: CASSPISEDGYTF. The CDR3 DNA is TGTGCCAGCTCACCAATCTCAGAGGATGGCTACACCTTC.

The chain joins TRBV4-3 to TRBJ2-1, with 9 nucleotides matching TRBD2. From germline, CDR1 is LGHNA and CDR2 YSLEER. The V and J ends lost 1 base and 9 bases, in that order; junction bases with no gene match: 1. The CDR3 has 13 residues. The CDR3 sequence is CASSQVAGAEQFF. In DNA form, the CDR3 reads TGCGCCAGCAGCCAAGTAGCGGGGGCTGAGCAGTTCTTC.

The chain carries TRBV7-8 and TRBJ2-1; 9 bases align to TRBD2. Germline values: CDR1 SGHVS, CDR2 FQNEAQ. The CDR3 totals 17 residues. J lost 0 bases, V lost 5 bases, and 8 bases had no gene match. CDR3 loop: CASSVSGRLSSYNEQFF. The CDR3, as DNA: TGTGCCAGCAGCGTAAGCGGGAGGCTAAGCTCCTACAATGAGCAGTTCTTC.

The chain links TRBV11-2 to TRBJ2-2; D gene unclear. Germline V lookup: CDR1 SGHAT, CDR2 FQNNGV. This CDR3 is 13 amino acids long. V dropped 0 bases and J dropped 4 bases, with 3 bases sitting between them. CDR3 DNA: TGTGCCAGCAGCTTAGAAGCCACCGGGGAGCTGTTTTTT. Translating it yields CASSLEATGELFF. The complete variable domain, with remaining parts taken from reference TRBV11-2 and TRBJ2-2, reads EAGVAQSPRYKIIEKRQSVAFWCNPISGHATLYWYQQILGQGPKLLIQFQNNGVVDDSQLPKDRFSAERLKGVDSTLKIQPAKLEDSAVYLCASSLEATGELFFGEGSRLTVL.

The CDR3 sequence: CASSPSGQGALSGANVLTF. The CDR3 nucleotides read TGTGCCAGCAGCCCCTCTGGACAGGGGGCTCTCTCTGGGGCCAACGTCCTGACTTTC. J is TRBJ2-6 and V is TRBV7-9; 11 bases fit TRBD1. Germline trimming cut 5 bases from V and 0 bases from J; bases unmatched to any gene: 9. CDR1 and CDR2 (germline): SEHNR, FQNEAQ (reference sequence). This CDR3 is built from 19 residues.

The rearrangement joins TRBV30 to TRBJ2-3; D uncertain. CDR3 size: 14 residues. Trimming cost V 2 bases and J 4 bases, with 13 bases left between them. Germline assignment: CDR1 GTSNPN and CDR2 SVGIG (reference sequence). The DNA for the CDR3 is TGTGCCTGGAGTATTGCAGGCGTTGCAGATACGCAGTATTTT. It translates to CAWSIAGVADTQYF.

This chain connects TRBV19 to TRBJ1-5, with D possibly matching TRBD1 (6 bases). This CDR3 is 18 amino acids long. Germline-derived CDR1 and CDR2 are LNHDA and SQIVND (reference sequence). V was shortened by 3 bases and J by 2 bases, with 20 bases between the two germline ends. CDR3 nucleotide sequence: TGTGCCAGTAGTATCTTACGGTTACAGGGTGAGGGCAATCAGCCCCAGCATTTT. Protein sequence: CASSILRLQGEGNQPQHF. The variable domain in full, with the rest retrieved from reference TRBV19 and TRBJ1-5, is DGGITQSPKYLFRKEGQNVTLSCEQNLNHDAMYWYRQDPGQGLRLIYYSQIVNDFQKGDIAEGYSVSREKKESFPLTVTSAQKNPTAFYLCASSILRLQGEGNQPQHFGDGTRLSIL.

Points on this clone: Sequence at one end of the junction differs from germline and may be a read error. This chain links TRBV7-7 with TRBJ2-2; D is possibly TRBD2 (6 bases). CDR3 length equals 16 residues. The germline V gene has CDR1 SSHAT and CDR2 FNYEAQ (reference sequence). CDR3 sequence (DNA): TGTGCTAGCAGCTCGACATGGGGGGCGAACACCGGGGAGCTGTTTTTT. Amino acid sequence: CASSSTWGANTGELFF.

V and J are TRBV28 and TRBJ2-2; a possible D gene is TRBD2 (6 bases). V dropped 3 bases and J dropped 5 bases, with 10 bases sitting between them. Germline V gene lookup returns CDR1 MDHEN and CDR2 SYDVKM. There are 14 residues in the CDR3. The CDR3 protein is CASSFGSRTGELFF. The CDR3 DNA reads TGTGCCAGCAGTTTCGGGAGTCGAACCGGGGAGCTGTTTTTT.

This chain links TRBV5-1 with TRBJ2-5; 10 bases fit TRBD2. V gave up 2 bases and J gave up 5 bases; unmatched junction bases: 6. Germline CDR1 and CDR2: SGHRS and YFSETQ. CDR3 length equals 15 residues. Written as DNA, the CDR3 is TGCGCCAGCAGCTTCTCTAGCGGGAGCGGTGAGACCCAGTACTTC. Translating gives CASSFSSGSGETQYF.

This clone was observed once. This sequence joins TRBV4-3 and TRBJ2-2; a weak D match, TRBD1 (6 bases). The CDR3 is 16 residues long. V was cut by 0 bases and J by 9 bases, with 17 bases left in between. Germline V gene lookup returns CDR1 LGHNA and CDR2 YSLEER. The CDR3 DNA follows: TGCGCCAGCAGCCAAGATAATGGACAGCTACCTAGGGAGCTGTTTTTT. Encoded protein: CASSQDNGQLPRELFF.

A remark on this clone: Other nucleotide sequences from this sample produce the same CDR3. As DNA, the CDR3 is TGTGCCAGCAGCTTTAAGGGGACAGAGAACACTGAAGCTTTCTTT. Its protein product is CASSFKGTENTEAFF. V is TRBV5-4 and J is TRBJ1-1; 7 bases map to TRBD1. CDR1 and CDR2 (germline): SGHNT, YYREEE (reference sequence). Trimming at V came to 2 bases and at J to 1 base, leaving 5 bases not matched to a gene. CDR3 length: 15 amino acids.

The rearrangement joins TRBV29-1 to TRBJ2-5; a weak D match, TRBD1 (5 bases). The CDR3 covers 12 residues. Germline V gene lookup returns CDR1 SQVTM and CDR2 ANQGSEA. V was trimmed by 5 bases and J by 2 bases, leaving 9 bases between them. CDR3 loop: CSVIRAQETQYF. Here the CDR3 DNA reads TGCAGCGTTATCAGGGCACAAGAGACCCAGTACTTC.

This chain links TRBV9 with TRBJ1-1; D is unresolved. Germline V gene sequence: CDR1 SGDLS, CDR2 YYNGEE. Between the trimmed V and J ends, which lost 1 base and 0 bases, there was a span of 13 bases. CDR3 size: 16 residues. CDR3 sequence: CASSVKGGKVNTEAFF. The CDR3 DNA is TGTGCCAGCAGCGTAAAGGGAGGTAAGGTGAACACTGAAGCTTTCTTT.

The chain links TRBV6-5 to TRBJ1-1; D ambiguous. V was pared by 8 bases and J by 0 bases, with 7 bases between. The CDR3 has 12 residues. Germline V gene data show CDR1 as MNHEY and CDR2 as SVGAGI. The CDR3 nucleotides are TGTGCCAGCGGTAGAGTGAACACTGAAGCTTTCTTT. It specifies CASGRVNTEAFF.

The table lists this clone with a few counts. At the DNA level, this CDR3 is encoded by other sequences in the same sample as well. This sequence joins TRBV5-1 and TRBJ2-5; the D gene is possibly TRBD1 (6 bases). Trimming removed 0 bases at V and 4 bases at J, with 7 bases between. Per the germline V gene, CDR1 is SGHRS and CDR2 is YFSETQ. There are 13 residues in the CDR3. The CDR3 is CASSLGGGETQYF. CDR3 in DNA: TGCGCCAGCAGCTTGGGAGGGGGAGAGACCCAGTACTTC.

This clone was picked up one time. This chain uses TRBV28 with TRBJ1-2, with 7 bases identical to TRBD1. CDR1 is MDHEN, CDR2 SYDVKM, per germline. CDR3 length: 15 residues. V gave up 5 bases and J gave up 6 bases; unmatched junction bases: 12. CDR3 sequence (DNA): TGTGCCAGCAGTCCCGGACAGGCTACCACCCATGGCTACACCTTC. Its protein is CASSPGQATTHGYTF.

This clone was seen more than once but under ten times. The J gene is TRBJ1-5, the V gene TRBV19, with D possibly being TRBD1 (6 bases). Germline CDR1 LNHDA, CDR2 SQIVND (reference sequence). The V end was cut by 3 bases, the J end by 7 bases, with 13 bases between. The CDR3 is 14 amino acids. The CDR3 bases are TGTGCCAGTAGTATGGACACAGGGCGCCAGCCCCAGCATTTT. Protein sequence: CASSMDTGRQPQHF.

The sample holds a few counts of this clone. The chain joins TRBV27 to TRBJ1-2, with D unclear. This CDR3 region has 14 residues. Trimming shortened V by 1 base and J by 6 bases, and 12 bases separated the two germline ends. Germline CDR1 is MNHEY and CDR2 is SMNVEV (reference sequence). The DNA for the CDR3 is TGTGCCAGCAGTTTATTCTCGGGGTCTCATGGCTACACCTTC. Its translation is CASSLFSGSHGYTF.

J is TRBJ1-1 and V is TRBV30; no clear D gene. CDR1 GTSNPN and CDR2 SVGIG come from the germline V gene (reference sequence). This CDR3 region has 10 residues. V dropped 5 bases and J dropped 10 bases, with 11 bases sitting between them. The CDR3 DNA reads TGTGCCTGGCAGGAGGGAGGAGCTTTCTTT. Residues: CAWQEGGAFF.

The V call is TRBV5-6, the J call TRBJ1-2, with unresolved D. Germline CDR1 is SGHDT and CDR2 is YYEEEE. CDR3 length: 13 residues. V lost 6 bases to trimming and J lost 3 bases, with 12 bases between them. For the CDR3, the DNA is TGTGCCAGCACGGAGCGGGAGTACTATGGCTACACCTTC. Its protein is CASTEREYYGYTF.

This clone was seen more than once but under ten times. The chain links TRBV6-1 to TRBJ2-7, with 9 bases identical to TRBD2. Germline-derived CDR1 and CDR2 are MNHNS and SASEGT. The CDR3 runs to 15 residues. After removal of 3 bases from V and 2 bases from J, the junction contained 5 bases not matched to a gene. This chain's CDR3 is CASSEGGLAPYEQYF. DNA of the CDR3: TGTGCCAGCAGTGAGGGGGGACTAGCCCCCTACGAGCAGTACTTC.